This T cell receptor (beta chain) appears in the sequencing data of a study of OX40 agonist ivuxolimab in advanced cancers. Generated by immunoSEQ multiplex PCR, the TCRdb table keeps only in-frame clones and is missing some. Of roughly 86,000 clones in the sample, about 90% were seen once. This CDR3 is 14 amino acids long. V lost 0 bases to trimming and J lost 2 bases, with 5 bases between them. The germline CDR1 and CDR2 sequences are SGHDT and YYEEEE. The sample in question was CD4+ or CD8+ T cells sorted from blood, obtained in a trial of the OX40 agonist ivuxolimab. The clonotype originates from an adult with an advanced solid tumor such as melanoma, head and neck, liver or kidney cancer. This rearrangement joins TRBV5-6 to TRBJ2-2; D ambiguous. CDR3 loop: CASSLGLNTGELFF. CDR3 nucleotide sequence: TGTGCCAGCAGCTTGGGCTTAAACACCGGGGAGCTGTTTTTT.